A selection of T cell receptor beta chains follows, all from one sample in a study of memory CD4+ T cells and cytomegalovirus serostatus. Produced via immunoSEQ multiplex PCR; TCRdb's table is partial and in-frame only. Seen here are about 41,000 clones, 70% to 80% observed once, and the top ten hold about 0.79%. Sequencing was performed on memory CD4+ T cells from blood. Every receptor here comes from an adult in good health and CMV-seronegative. Each CDR3 is given with its conserved first and last residue. The order of the fields is V gene, J gene, clone size, D gene, CDR3 DNA, CDR3 protein. The D gene is left open where the match is weak. Part of the rows lack a size; the others show once, few, many or a class for expanded clones.

v_call: TRBV7-8; j_call: TRBJ2-7; clone_size: NA; d_call: NA; cdr3_nt: TGTGCCAGCAGCTTTCAGGGGAGTGCCTTCTACGAGCAGTACTTC; cdr3_aa: CASSFQGSAFYEQYF
v_call: TRBV6-1; j_call: TRBJ1-6; clone_size: NA; d_call: NA; cdr3_nt: TGTGCCAGCAGTGACGTTTATCGAGAAGCTTCACCCCTCCACTTT; cdr3_aa: CASSDVYREASPLHF
v_call: TRBV6-1; j_call: TRBJ2-1; clone_size: NA; d_call: NA; cdr3_nt: TGTGCCAGCACCCTGGACTACAATGAGCAGTTCTTC; cdr3_aa: CASTLDYNEQFF
v_call: TRBV4-1; j_call: TRBJ2-5; clone_size: NA; d_call: NA; cdr3_nt: TGCGCCAGCAGCCAAGGCGGGGTTCGGGAGACCCAGTACTTC; cdr3_aa: CASSQGGVRETQYF
v_call: TRBV2; j_call: TRBJ1-6; clone_size: NA; d_call: NA; cdr3_nt: TGTGCCAGCATCCAGGACTCCACCTCGGCTTCCCATTCACCCCTCCACTTT; cdr3_aa: CASIQDSTSASHSPLHF
v_call: TRBV4-1; j_call: TRBJ1-1; clone_size: NA; d_call: NA; cdr3_nt: TGCGCCAGCAGCCCGGGACAATGGAACACTGAAGCTTTCTTT; cdr3_aa: CASSPGQWNTEAFF
v_call: TRBV2; j_call: TRBJ2-3; clone_size: once; d_call: TRBD2; cdr3_nt: TGTGCCAGCAGTGCCGACCTAGCGGGGGGAACAGATACGCAGTATTTT; cdr3_aa: CASSADLAGGTDTQYF
v_call: TRBV5-6; j_call: TRBJ2-6; clone_size: NA; d_call: NA; cdr3_nt: TGTGCCAGCATTGGACTCAATAGACAAAGTCGGGCCAACGTCCTGACTTTC; cdr3_aa: CASIGLNRQSRANVLTF
v_call: TRBV5-1; j_call: TRBJ2-3; clone_size: NA; d_call: NA; cdr3_nt: TGCGCCAGCAGTCCCGAGGGGGGGGCTAACACAGATACGCAGTATTTT; cdr3_aa: CASSPEGGANTDTQYF
v_call: TRBV6-1; j_call: TRBJ1-4; clone_size: NA; d_call: NA; cdr3_nt: TGTGCCAGCAGTGAGAATACAGCCAATAATGAAAAACTGTTTTTT; cdr3_aa: CASSENTANNEKLFF
v_call: TRBV19; j_call: TRBJ2-3; clone_size: NA; d_call: TRBD2; cdr3_nt: TGTGCCAGTAGTCTTAGCGGGGCTAGCACAGATACGCAGTATTTT; cdr3_aa: CASSLSGASTDTQYF
v_call: TRBV7-2; j_call: TRBJ1-4; clone_size: NA; d_call: TRBD1; cdr3_nt: TGTGCCAGCAGCTTAGCGGGACAGGGTAGGGGAAAACTGTTTTTT; cdr3_aa: CASSLAGQGRGKLFF
v_call: TRBV7-9; j_call: TRBJ2-5; clone_size: once; d_call: TRBD2; cdr3_nt: TGTGCCAGCAGCTTAGCGGTCACTAGCGGGGGGGCAGAGACCCAGTACTTC; cdr3_aa: CASSLAVTSGGAETQYF
v_call: TRBV5-1; j_call: TRBJ2-1; clone_size: NA; d_call: NA; cdr3_nt: TGCGCCAGCAGCTTGGCGGCTGGAACCTACAATGAGCAGTTCTTC; cdr3_aa: CASSLAAGTYNEQFF
v_call: TRBV7-9; j_call: TRBJ2-7; clone_size: few; d_call: TRBD1; cdr3_nt: TGTGCCAGCAGTCTGCCGGGACAGGGAGGTTCCGAGCAGTACTTC; cdr3_aa: CASSLPGQGGSEQYF
v_call: TRBV6-1; j_call: TRBJ1-5; clone_size: NA; d_call: NA; cdr3_nt: TGTGCCAGCCCCCAGGAACAGTACCAGCATTTT; cdr3_aa: CASPQEQYQHF
v_call: TRBV5-6; j_call: TRBJ1-1; clone_size: NA; d_call: NA; cdr3_nt: TGTGCCAGCAGCTCAGTAGGGGAAGCTTTCTTT; cdr3_aa: CASSSVGEAFF
v_call: TRBV4-2; j_call: TRBJ1-5; clone_size: NA; d_call: TRBD1; cdr3_nt: TGTGCCAGCAGCCAAGGTGGGACAGGGGGTCAGCCCCAGCATTTT; cdr3_aa: CASSQGGTGGQPQHF
v_call: TRBV4-3; j_call: TRBJ1-1; clone_size: NA; d_call: NA; cdr3_nt: TGCGCCAGCAGCCAAGATCTTCCAGGGAGGGCCACTGAAGCTTTCTTT; cdr3_aa: CASSQDLPGRATEAFF
v_call: TRBV7-3; j_call: TRBJ2-1; clone_size: few; d_call: NA; cdr3_nt: TGTGCCAGCAGCTCACAGGGTGGGGAGCAGTTCTTC; cdr3_aa: CASSSQGGEQFF
v_call: TRBV4-2; j_call: TRBJ2-3; clone_size: NA; d_call: NA; cdr3_nt: TGTGCCAGCAGCCAAAGACAGTTCACAGATACGCAGTATTTT; cdr3_aa: CASSQRQFTDTQYF
v_call: TRBV6-5; j_call: TRBJ1-2; clone_size: NA; d_call: NA; cdr3_nt: TGTGCCAGCAGTTTCACCGACAGGCCTGATCTGTATGGCTACACCTTC; cdr3_aa: CASSFTDRPDLYGYTF
v_call: TRBV7-2; j_call: TRBJ2-7; clone_size: NA; d_call: NA; cdr3_nt: TGTGCCAGCAGCTTAGCGAGGGACTCCGGAGAGCAGTACTTC; cdr3_aa: CASSLARDSGEQYF
v_call: TRBV7-2; j_call: TRBJ2-3; clone_size: NA; d_call: NA; cdr3_nt: TGTGCCAGCAGCTTAGTCGGGGGTGGCCGGGGCACAGATACGCAGTATTTT; cdr3_aa: CASSLVGGGRGTDTQYF
v_call: TRBV27; j_call: TRBJ1-4; clone_size: NA; d_call: NA; cdr3_nt: TGTGCCAGCAGTTTATTTGGGGGGAATACTAATGAAAAACTGTTTTTT; cdr3_aa: CASSLFGGNTNEKLFF
v_call: TRBV9; j_call: TRBJ2-3; clone_size: NA; d_call: NA; cdr3_nt: TGTGCCAGCAGCGTTCTGGGGAGCACAGATACGCAGTATTTT; cdr3_aa: CASSVLGSTDTQYF
v_call: TRBV30; j_call: TRBJ1-2; clone_size: NA; d_call: NA; cdr3_nt: TGTGCCTTACGACATGCGGCAGCACCCTATGGCTACACCTTC; cdr3_aa: CALRHAAAPYGYTF
v_call: TRBV29-1; j_call: TRBJ2-4; clone_size: NA; d_call: NA; cdr3_nt: TGCAGCGCTACACGGGGTGGGCAGGGAGGCATTCAGTACTTC; cdr3_aa: CSATRGGQGGIQYF
v_call: TRBV6-1; j_call: TRBJ2-3; clone_size: once; d_call: NA; cdr3_nt: TGTGCCAGCACAAAAGGTGGGGTTAATACGCAGTATTTT; cdr3_aa: CASTKGGVNTQYF
v_call: TRBV27; j_call: TRBJ2-3; clone_size: NA; d_call: TRBD2; cdr3_nt: TGTGCCAGCAGTAAAGCTAGCGGGGGGGCTATCACAGATACGCAGTATTTT; cdr3_aa: CASSKASGGAITDTQYF
v_call: TRBV2; j_call: TRBJ2-3; clone_size: NA; d_call: TRBD2; cdr3_nt: TGTGCCAGCAGTGAACCTGCGGGGGGTAACACAGATACGCAGTATTTT; cdr3_aa: CASSEPAGGNTDTQYF
v_call: TRBV6-5; j_call: TRBJ1-5; clone_size: NA; d_call: TRBD1; cdr3_nt: TGTGCCAGCAGTCAATCCGGGACAGGGAATCAGCCCCAGCATTTT; cdr3_aa: CASSQSGTGNQPQHF
v_call: TRBV7-3; j_call: TRBJ2-3; clone_size: NA; d_call: NA; cdr3_nt: TGTGCCAGCAGCTTTAGTCGGGTGGCAGATACGCAGTATTTT; cdr3_aa: CASSFSRVADTQYF
v_call: TRBV9; j_call: TRBJ2-2; clone_size: few; d_call: NA; cdr3_nt: TGTGCCAGCAGCGCCTACCTTAGTTACGGGGAGCTGTTTTTT; cdr3_aa: CASSAYLSYGELFF
v_call: TRBV7-5; j_call: TRBJ1-1; clone_size: NA; d_call: NA; cdr3_nt: TGTGCCAGAAGCTTCAGACAGGGAGGAGTTTTGTTTGTTTTCATCGAAGCTTTCTTT; cdr3_aa: CARSFRQGGVLFVFIEAFF
v_call: TRBV19; j_call: TRBJ1-3; clone_size: NA; d_call: NA; cdr3_nt: TGTGCCAGTAGTTCGGAACTTTTTGGCTCTGGAAACACCATATATTTT; cdr3_aa: CASSSELFGSGNTIYF
v_call: TRBV7-3; j_call: TRBJ1-2; clone_size: NA; d_call: NA; cdr3_nt: TGTGCCAGCAGCTTAGGGGACTATGGCTACACCTTC; cdr3_aa: CASSLGDYGYTF
v_call: TRBV30; j_call: TRBJ2-3; clone_size: NA; d_call: TRBD2; cdr3_nt: TGTGCCTGGGCCCCTTTGGGGCGGGGGGGCCGGGGCACAGATACGCAGTATTTT; cdr3_aa: CAWAPLGRGGRGTDTQYF
v_call: TRBV19; j_call: TRBJ2-5; clone_size: NA; d_call: TRBD2; cdr3_nt: TGTGCCAGTAGTTCCAACCTCCTAGCGGGGGAGACCCAGTACTTC; cdr3_aa: CASSSNLLAGETQYF
v_call: TRBV5-4; j_call: TRBJ2-4; clone_size: NA; d_call: TRBD1; cdr3_nt: TGTGCCAGCAGCGCCTGGCGGTCAGGGGGCATTGTGGCCAAAAACATTCAGTACTTC; cdr3_aa: CASSAWRSGGIVAKNIQYF
v_call: TRBV11-2; j_call: TRBJ2-7; clone_size: NA; d_call: TRBD1; cdr3_nt: TGTGCCAGCAGCGAATGGACAGGGAACTCCTACGAGCAGTACTTC; cdr3_aa: CASSEWTGNSYEQYF
v_call: TRBV18; j_call: TRBJ2-7; clone_size: once; d_call: NA; cdr3_nt: TGTGCCAGCTCACCGTCTAAACAGGGCTACGAGCAGTACTTC; cdr3_aa: CASSPSKQGYEQYF
v_call: TRBV18; j_call: TRBJ1-1; clone_size: few; d_call: NA; cdr3_nt: TGTGCCAGCTCACAAACTACAGGGCTCGTGAACACTGAAGCTTTCTTT; cdr3_aa: CASSQTTGLVNTEAFF
v_call: TRBV28; j_call: TRBJ2-7; clone_size: few; d_call: TRBD1; cdr3_nt: TGTGCCAGCAGTTTATCACAGGGGTCCTACGAGCAGTACTTC; cdr3_aa: CASSLSQGSYEQYF
v_call: TRBV5-4; j_call: TRBJ1-4; clone_size: NA; d_call: TRBD1; cdr3_nt: TGTGCCAGCAGCAGAACAGGGGGCTTCCGGGAAAAACTGTTTTTT; cdr3_aa: CASSRTGGFREKLFF
v_call: TRBV6-6; j_call: TRBJ1-2; clone_size: NA; d_call: NA; cdr3_nt: TGTGCCAGCAGTTACTCTGCGGGGAGCGGGCACTATGGCTACACCTTC; cdr3_aa: CASSYSAGSGHYGYTF
v_call: TRBV12-5; j_call: TRBJ2-2; clone_size: NA; d_call: NA; cdr3_nt: TGTGCTAGTGGTTTGGTCTCAGGGGCAACCGGGGAGCTGTTTTTT; cdr3_aa: CASGLVSGATGELFF